The T cell receptor beta chain described here comes from a study of cytomegalovirus exposure and HLA in healthy donors. Overall study findings and caveats: Sequencing depth across donors, presence/absence analyses assumed, was roughly uniform.

CDR3 length: 13 amino acids. The V gene's germline CDR1 is SNHLY and CDR2 FYNNEI. V lost 2 bases, J lost 3 bases, and 7 bases lay in between. The sample holds a few counts of this clone. Its antigen is as yet unknown. A multiplex PCR was run with 60 Vbeta primers and 13 Jbeta primers. The protocol was immunoSEQ multiplex PCR, while the TCRdb copy is restricted to in-frame clones and leaves out a portion. The data contain about 76,000 clones, approximately 79% of them singletons. This sequence was found in a man aged 30-40 years in good health and CMV-seronegative. Source material: PBMCs. The rearrangement joins TRBV2 to TRBJ1-1, with D unresolved. CDR3 in DNA: TGTGCCAGCAGTGAATTGGAGGACACTGAAGCTTTCTTT. It translates to CASSELEDTEAFF.